The 20 T cell receptor beta chains presented below share a single source sample, sequenced in a study of cytomegalovirus exposure and HLA in healthy donors. Researchers ran the PCR with 60 Vbeta and 13 Jbeta primers. TCRdb keeps only in-frame clones here, not all; method: immunoSEQ multiplex PCR. The sample carries about 130,000 clones, approximately 82% recorded once. The specimen was PBMCs. All receptors come from a boy aged 2 to 10 in good health and CMV-seronegative.

The V gene is TRBV19, the J gene TRBJ2-1, with D tentatively TRBD1 (5 bases). Germline CDR1 reads LNHDA; CDR2 reads SQIVND (reference sequence). V shed 8 bases and J shed 8 bases, with 22 bases lying between them. The CDR3 extends over 15 amino acids. CDR3 sequence (DNA): TGTGCCAGTGCCTTGGACACCCTTCCCTCCGATGAGCAGTTCTTC. Its translation: CASALDTLPSDEQFF.

The chain carries TRBV6-1 and TRBJ1-3; the D gene is possibly TRBD1 (6 bases). The V end lost 8 bases, the J end lost 0 bases, and 14 bases lay between the germline ends. The CDR3 is made up of 15 amino acids. Per germline, CDR1 MNHNS and CDR2 SASEGT. CDR3 protein: CASRGGGYSGNTIYF. Written as DNA, the CDR3 is TGTGCCAGCCGAGGGGGGGGCTACTCTGGAAACACCATATATTTT.

The CDR3 loop reads CASSFRQGVNEQFF. For the CDR3, the DNA is TGCGCCAGCAGCTTTCGACAGGGAGTAAATGAGCAGTTCTTC. The chain is built from TRBV5-1 and TRBJ2-1; 7 bases are a match to TRBD1. Germline lookup yields CDR1 SGHRS and CDR2 YFSETQ. V lost 2 bases and J lost 7; bases outside the gene matches: 6. The length of the CDR3 is 14 residues.

This chain joins TRBV2 and TRBJ1-5; D is unresolved. Germline-derived CDR1 and CDR2 are SNHLY and FYNNEI. Trimming shortened V by 1 base and J by 0 bases, and 10 bases separated the two germline ends. The CDR3 covers 16 residues. The CDR3: CASSEGAEYSNQPQHF. The DNA for the CDR3 is TGTGCCAGCAGTGAAGGCGCCGAGTATAGCAATCAGCCCCAGCATTTT.

This rearrangement joins TRBV27 to TRBJ2-5; TRBD2 matches 12 bases. This CDR3 region has 17 residues. CDR1 is MNHEY and CDR2 is SMNVEV in the germline V gene (reference sequence). V lost 7 bases to trimming and J lost 0 bases; unmatched junction nucleotides: 9. The CDR3 here is CASTYPSGRADQETQYF. CDR3 nucleotide sequence: TGTGCCAGCACTTACCCTAGCGGGAGGGCCGACCAAGAGACCCAGTACTTC.

The chain recombines TRBV6-1 with TRBJ1-5; tentatively, D is TRBD1 (6 bases). Germline V lookup: CDR1 MNHNS, CDR2 SASEGT. V was shortened by 6 bases and J by 10 bases, with 16 bases between the two germline ends. The CDR3 length is 13 residues. The CDR3 nucleotides read TGTGCCAGCAGGGCCGCAGGGGTCTATCCCCAGCATTTT. It codes for CASRAAGVYPQHF.

This chain connects TRBV11-2 to TRBJ2-1; D uncertain. CDR1 is SGHAT and CDR2 is FQNNGV in the germline V gene. V lost 1 base and J lost 12, with 13 bases in between. This CDR3 has 13 amino acids. The CDR3 bases are TGTGCCAGCAGCTTAGTCTCGTCCTTCCTGCAGTTCTTC. Protein: CASSLVSSFLQFF.

This clone was picked up one time. The CDR3 DNA is TGTGCCAGCAGCCCGGGAAATCAGCCCCAGCATTTT. This sequence encodes CASSPGNQPQHF. The chain recombines TRBV7-9 with TRBJ1-5, with D unclear. In germline, CDR1 is SEHNR, CDR2 FQNEAQ (reference sequence). CDR3 length: 12 amino acids. V was pared by 5 bases and J by 4 bases, with 6 bases between.

The chain recombines TRBV11-2 with TRBJ1-5; 7 bases are shared with TRBD1. Trimming removed 3 bases from V and 5 bases from J; junction bases left unmatched: 4. In germline, CDR1 is SGHAT, CDR2 FQNNGV. The CDR3 is 14 amino acids. CDR3 protein: CASSFRQGDQPQHF. CDR3 bases: TGTGCCAGCAGCTTTCGCCAGGGGGATCAGCCCCAGCATTTT.

This sequence joins TRBV6-4 and TRBJ2-1, with a possible D match to TRBD2 (6 bases). V lost 3 bases and J lost 0, with 6 bases in between. CDR1 is MRHNA and CDR2 is SNTAGT in the germline V gene. The length of the CDR3 is 14 residues. The CDR3 DNA sequence: TGTGCCAGCAGTGAGGGACTCTCCTACAATGAGCAGTTCTTC. Translated, it gives CASSEGLSYNEQFF.

This chain connects TRBV6-5 to TRBJ1-1; 9 bases agree with TRBD1. Germline values: CDR1 MNHEY, CDR2 SVGAGI. CDR3 length: 15 residues. Trimming removed 6 bases from V and 0 bases from J; junction bases left unmatched: 5. The CDR3 sequence is CASRNGQGLNTEAFF. CDR3 in DNA: TGTGCCAGCAGGAATGGACAGGGGTTGAACACTGAAGCTTTCTTT.

Here the CDR3 DNA reads TGCGCCAGCAGCTCGGGACAGCGCACTGAAGCTTTCTTT. Translation: CASSSGQRTEAFF. V gene TRBV5-1 combines with J gene TRBJ1-1, with 7 bases aligning to TRBD1. Trimming at V came to 3 bases and at J to 4 bases, leaving 3 bases not matched to a gene. The V gene's germline CDR1 is SGHRS and CDR2 YFSETQ. This CDR3 comprises 13 residues.

The V call is TRBV19, the J call TRBJ1-1; 7 positions match TRBD1. V shed 1 base, J shed 2 bases, and the junction held 10 bases outside the gene matches. Per germline, CDR1 LNHDA and CDR2 SQIVND (reference sequence). The CDR3 is made up of 17 amino acids. CDR3 sequence (DNA): TGTGCCAGTAGTATAGCACCTCCGGGACAGCTAAACACTGAAGCTTTCTTT. It specifies CASSIAPPGQLNTEAFF.

The rearrangement joins TRBV9 to TRBJ2-1; TRBD1 might be the D (5 bases). Per the germline V gene, CDR1 is SGDLS and CDR2 is YYNGEE. Trimming stripped 0 bases from V and 1 base from J, with 8 bases between. The CDR3 is made up of 15 amino acids. In DNA form, the CDR3 reads TGTGCCAGCAGCGTAGAAGCAGGGTCCTACAATGAGCAGTTCTTC. Its translation: CASSVEAGSYNEQFF.

This chain joins TRBV15 and TRBJ1-1; TRBD1 is a possible D gene (6 bases). The germline V and J ends were trimmed by 6 bases and 3 bases, with 11 bases remaining between them. CDR1 is LNHNV and CDR2 is YYDKDF in the germline V gene (reference sequence). The CDR3 spans 13 residues. In DNA form, the CDR3 reads TGTGCCACCAGACTTGACAGGTACACTGAAGCTTTCTTT. Protein: CATRLDRYTEAFF.

This clone was observed a handful of times. V usage is TRBV9 and J usage is TRBJ1-5; D is unclear. This CDR3 comprises 13 residues. From germline, CDR1 is SGDLS and CDR2 YYNGEE. The CDR3 spells CATTLYSNQPQHF. The CDR3 DNA sequence: TGTGCTACTACCCTTTATAGCAATCAGCCCCAGCATTTT.

On this clone: The junction and the germline gene differ at one end; a read error may be behind it. J is TRBJ1-5 and V is TRBV7-9; D not resolved. The CDR3 is made up of 17 amino acids. Germline V gene sequence: CDR1 SEHNR, CDR2 FQNEAQ (reference sequence). The CDR3 region is CSSSSLPAQASDQPQHF. The CDR3 DNA reads as TGTTCCAGCAGCTCCCTCCCGGCCCAGGCCAGTGATCAGCCCCAGCATTTT.

The V gene is TRBV9, the J gene TRBJ1-1; possibly TRBD1 for D (6 bases). The CDR3 has 13 residues. Trimming removed 4 bases at V and 4 bases at J, with 11 bases between. From germline, CDR1 is SGDLS and CDR2 YYNGEE. This CDR3 is CASSPGAGTEAFF. CDR3 coding DNA: TGTGCCAGCAGCCCAGGGGCGGGCACTGAAGCTTTCTTT. Supplemented by reference TRBV9 and TRBJ1-1, the full variable domain reads DSGVTQTPKHLITATGQRVTLRCSPRSGDLSVYWYQQSLDQGLQFLIQYYNGEERAKGNILERFSAQQFPDLHSELNLSSLELGDSALYFCASSPGAGTEAFFGQGTRLTVV.

V usage is TRBV5-1 and J usage is TRBJ2-2, with D tentatively TRBD2 (5 bases). The CDR3 has 15 amino acids. Trimming took off 5 bases at V and 2 bases at J, with 13 bases between the two ends. Germline-derived CDR1 and CDR2 are SGHRS and YFSETQ. CDR3 nucleotides: TGCGCCAGCAGTTGGCTAGCAAGCAACACCGGGGAGCTGTTTTTT. Protein sequence: CASSWLASNTGELFF.

The rearrangement joins TRBV7-2 to TRBJ1-6, with 7 positions matching TRBD1. Germline lookup yields CDR1 SGHTA and CDR2 FQGNSA. J lost 6 bases, V lost 4 bases, and 9 bases had no gene match. This CDR3 has 16 residues. CDR3 in DNA: TGTGCCAGCAGCTCTACCCCGGGACAGCTTAATTCACCCCTCCACTTT. It encodes CASSSTPGQLNSPLHF.